The T cell receptor beta chain under discussion was sequenced for a study of graft-versus-host responses after intestinal transplantation. The repertoire was sequenced with immunoSEQ multiplex PCR; TCRdb's copy has only in-frame clones and lacks some. Counted here are approximately 14,000 clones, about 33% occurring once; the ten biggest clones make up roughly 2%. Study-wide results and caveats: Recipient bone marrow held GvH clones, some seen earlier in ileum or blood.

The CDR3 covers 13 residues. V lost 0 bases, J lost 5 bases, and 0 bases stayed unmatched. Germline V gene sequence: CDR1 LGHNA, CDR2 YSLEER. This clone appeared a few times. Responder cells labeled with CFSE (approximately 200,000) were co-plated with irradiated stimulator cells labeled with violet dye (approximately 200,000). The chain is built from TRBV4-3 and TRBJ2-7; 8 bases are a match to TRBD1. This TCR derives from a human patient who received an intestinal transplant. The sample here was alloreactive CD8+ T cells from a mixed lymphocyte reaction culture, taken before intestinal transplant. Stated subset: CFSE-low proliferating T cells sorted from roughly six-day pre-transplant mixed lymphocyte reaction (GvH or HvG direction). CDR3 loop: CASSQEQGDEQYF. CDR3 bases: TGCGCCAGCAGCCAAGAACAGGGGGACGAGCAGTACTTC.